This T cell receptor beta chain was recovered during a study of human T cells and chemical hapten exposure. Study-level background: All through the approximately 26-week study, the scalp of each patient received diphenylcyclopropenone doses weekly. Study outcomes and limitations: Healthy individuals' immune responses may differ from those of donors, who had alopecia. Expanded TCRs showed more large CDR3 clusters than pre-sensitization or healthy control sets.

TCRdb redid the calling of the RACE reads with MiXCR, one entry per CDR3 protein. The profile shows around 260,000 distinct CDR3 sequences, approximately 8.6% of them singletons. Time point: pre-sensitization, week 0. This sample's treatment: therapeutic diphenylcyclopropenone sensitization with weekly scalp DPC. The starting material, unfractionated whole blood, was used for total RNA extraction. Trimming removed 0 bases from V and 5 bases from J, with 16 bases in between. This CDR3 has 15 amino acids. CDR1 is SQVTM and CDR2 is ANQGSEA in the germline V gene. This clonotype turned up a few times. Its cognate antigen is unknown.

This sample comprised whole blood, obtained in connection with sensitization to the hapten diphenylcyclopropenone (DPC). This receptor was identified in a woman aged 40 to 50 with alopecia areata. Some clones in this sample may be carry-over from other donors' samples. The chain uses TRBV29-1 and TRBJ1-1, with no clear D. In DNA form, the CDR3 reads TGCAGCGTTGAAGATCGTATAGGCGTAGGGACTGAAGCTTTCTTT. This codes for CSVEDRIGVGTEAFF.